These 20 T cell receptor beta chains share one sample of origin, sequenced in a study of blood T cells in healthy people across ages. Primed by a sample-barcoded 5' primer and a J-beta primer mix, a second PCR proceeded for about 7 to 11 cycles. Each CDR3 protein gets one entry after TCRdb re-called the 5' RACE reads with MiXCR. The sample lists about 680,000 distinct CDR3 sequences; about 52% were seen once. The material sequenced was blood. Every receptor here comes from a woman aged 55-75 years in good health.

This clonotype occurred a few times. This chain connects TRBV4-2 to TRBJ2-4; 7 bases match TRBD2. The DNA end lines up better with TRBJ2-5; the J call may be wrong. The CDR3 is made up of 16 amino acids. Germline V lookup: CDR1 LGHNA, CDR2 YNFKEQ. The CDR3 protein is CASSQDIFGRGETQYF. DNA of the CDR3: TGTGCCAGCAGCCAAGATATTTTCGGGCGGGGGGAGACCCAGTACTTC.

This clonotype was detected only a few times. The V and J genes are TRBV18 and TRBJ2-3; TRBD2 matches at 9 bases. With 2 bases clipped from V and 5 bases from J, the junction kept 2 bases outside the gene matches. The germline gives CDR1 KGHSH, CDR2 LQKENI. The length of the CDR3 is 14 residues. This CDR3 reads CASSPALAGDTQYF. CDR3 in DNA: TGTGCCAGCTCACCAGCACTAGCGGGAGATACGCAGTATTTT.

This chain links TRBV29-1 with TRBJ2-3, with 8 bases fitting TRBD1. This CDR3 has 17 residues. CDR1 is SQVTM and CDR2 is ANQGSEA in the germline V gene. The V segment lost 1 base and the J segment 5 bases; nucleotides outside the gene matches: 14. The CDR3 bases are TGCAGCGTTGAAGTGGGGCCCCTGACAGGGGCTAAAGATACGCAGTATTTT. Amino acid sequence: CSVEVGPLTGAKDTQYF.

This clonotype was seen more than once but under ten times. This sequence joins TRBV27 and TRBJ2-1; TRBD2 matches 8 bases. With 2 bases clipped from V and 1 base from J, the junction kept 10 bases outside the gene matches. CDR3 size: 18 residues. Germline CDR1 MNHEY, CDR2 SMNVEV (reference sequence). The CDR3 region is CASSLRHSGVRSYNEQFF. CDR3 in DNA: TGTGCCAGCAGTTTACGACATAGCGGGGTCAGGTCCTACAATGAGCAGTTCTTC.

The J gene is TRBJ2-1, the V gene TRBV20-1; 11 nucleotides match TRBD2. The CDR3 sequence is 15 residues long. Germline V gives CDR1 DFQATT, CDR2 SNEGSKA (reference sequence). The trim removed 0 bases at V and 9 bases at J, leaving 7 bases unmatched. In DNA, the CDR3 is TGCAGTGCTAGAGAGGTTAGCGGGAGGGCGGCTGAGCAGTTCTTC. Amino acids: CSAREVSGRAAEQFF.

The chain couples TRBV24-1 to TRBJ1-2; D unclear. Germline loops: CDR1 KGHDR, CDR2 SFDVKD. The CDR3 loop spans 12 amino acids. V was trimmed by 4 bases and J by 1 base, leaving 3 bases between them. In DNA, the CDR3 is TGTGCCACCAGTGACAGTAACTATGGCTACACCTTC. Its translation is CATSDSNYGYTF.

V is TRBV20-1 and J is TRBJ2-3; a possible D gene is TRBD2 (7 bases). CDR3 length: 15 residues. V was trimmed by 3 bases and J by 5 bases, leaving 18 bases between them. Looked up from germline, CDR1 is DFQATT and CDR2 is SNEGSKA (reference sequence). CDR3 in amino acids: CSAREPRAGQDTQYF. The CDR3 DNA reads TGCAGTGCTAGGGAGCCGAGAGCGGGACAAGATACGCAGTATTTT.

The sample holds a few counts of this clonotype. The chain recombines TRBV7-2 with TRBJ2-1; TRBD2 agrees at 8 bases. The V segment lost 6 bases and the J segment 4 bases; nucleotides outside the gene matches: 8. The CDR3 loop spans 15 amino acids. CDR1 SGHTA and CDR2 FQGNSA come from the germline V gene. DNA for the CDR3: TGTGCCAGCAGGTTCACCGGGACTAGTTACAATGAGCAGTTCTTC. Encoded protein: CASRFTGTSYNEQFF.

The chain recombines TRBV27 with TRBJ1-2; unclear D gene. Trimming cost V 5 bases and J 4 bases, with 20 bases left between them. The germline V gene encodes CDR1 MNHEY and CDR2 SMNVEV (reference sequence). This CDR3 has 16 residues. The CDR3 reads CASSQFGLGVGYGYTF. CDR3 coding DNA: TGTGCCAGCAGTCAATTCGGACTCGGAGTGGGCTATGGCTACACCTTC.

The rearrangement links TRBV27 to TRBJ2-5, with a tentative D call TRBD2 (5 bases). The DNA end is more similar to TRBJ2-7, so the J call may be wrong. Per the germline V gene, CDR1 is MNHEY and CDR2 is SMNVEV (reference sequence). The CDR3 is 15 amino acids. DNA of the CDR3: TGTGCCAGCAGTTCACCGGAGAGGGCAAGCTACGAGCAGTACTTC. Translated: CASSSPERASYEQYF.

This rearrangement joins TRBV11-3 to TRBJ2-1; 13 bases match TRBD2. The germline gives CDR1 SGHNT, CDR2 YENEEA. The CDR3 length is 17 residues. Germline trimming cut 5 bases from V and 9 bases from J; bases unmatched to any gene: 13. CDR3 amino acids: CASSPGVLAGGGSEQFF. The CDR3 DNA is TGTGCCAGCAGCCCGGGGGTACTAGCGGGAGGGGGTTCTGAGCAGTTCTTC.

V gene TRBV24-1 combines with J gene TRBJ2-7; D may be TRBD2 (6 bases). The CDR3 runs 13 residues. Trimming removed 4 bases from V and 7 bases from J, with 13 bases in between. Germline V CDR1 and CDR2: KGHDR, SFDVKD. The CDR3 loop is CATSDLTTSEQYF. The CDR3 nucleotides are TGTGCCACCAGTGACCTAACGACTAGTGAGCAGTACTTC.

The chain uses TRBV20-1 and TRBJ2-3, with D possibly being TRBD2 (6 bases). V was cut by 1 base and J by 4 bases, with 12 bases left in between. CDR3 length: 14 residues. The germline V gene has CDR1 DFQATT and CDR2 SNEGSKA (reference sequence). Here the CDR3 DNA reads TGCAGTGCTAGAGTAGCGGTGACTCCAGATACGCAGTATTTT. This encodes CSARVAVTPDTQYF.

The chain combines TRBV7-3 with TRBJ1-1; a possible D gene is TRBD1 (5 bases). V gave up 2 bases and J gave up 7 bases, with 8 bases separating them. CDR3 length: 12 residues. CDR1 and CDR2 (germline): SGHTA, FQGTGA. The CDR3 DNA sequence: TGTGCCAGCAGCTTAGTCGGGGGTGAAGCTTTCTTT. Its translation: CASSLVGGEAFF.

The chain combines TRBV9 with TRBJ2-5; D is possibly TRBD1 (6 bases). Germline V gene data show CDR1 as SGDLS and CDR2 as YYNGEE. With 3 bases removed from V and 2 bases from J, the gap between germline ends came to 14 bases. CDR3 length: 15 amino acids. This chain's CDR3 is CASSELQGSQETQYF. The CDR3 region has the DNA TGTGCCAGCAGCGAACTACAGGGATCTCAAGAGACCCAGTACTTC.

The chain recombines TRBV20-1 with TRBJ2-5; D may match TRBD1 or TRBD2 (5 bases each). CDR3 length: 17 amino acids. The V gene's germline CDR1 is DFQATT and CDR2 SNEGSKA (reference sequence). The V and J ends lost 5 bases and 1 base respectively, with 23 bases between them. The DNA for the CDR3 is TGCAGTGCTCTACCCGGGGCTCTCTGGGGAAGCCAAGAGACCCAGTACTTC. Its translation is CSALPGALWGSQETQYF.

The chain joins TRBV30 to TRBJ2-7; TRBD2 agrees at 9 bases. With V trimmed by 0 bases and J by 3 bases, 6 bases remained unmatched. CDR1 is GTSNPN and CDR2 is SVGIG in the germline V gene (reference sequence). The CDR3 sequence is 15 residues long. CDR3 in amino acids: CAWSVKTSGFYEQYF. Written as DNA, the CDR3 is TGTGCCTGGAGTGTAAAGACTAGCGGCTTCTACGAGCAGTACTTC. Full variable domain (remainder filled in from reference TRBV30 and TRBJ2-7): SQTIHQWPATLVQPVGSPLSLECTVEGTSNPNLYWYRQAAGRGLQLLFYSVGIGQISSEVPQNLSASRPQDRQFILSSKKLLLSDSGFYLCAWSVKTSGFYEQYFGPGTRLTVT.

This chain links TRBV10-3 with TRBJ1-2, with 7 bases lining up with TRBD1. The trim removed 2 bases at V and 5 bases at J, leaving 2 bases unmatched. Per germline, CDR1 ENHRY and CDR2 SYGVKD. The CDR3 length is 13 residues. Here the CDR3 reads CAISEAQGYGYTF. DNA for the CDR3: TGTGCCATCAGTGAGGCACAGGGGTATGGCTACACCTTC.

The V call is TRBV27, the J call TRBJ2-2; D is perhaps TRBD1 (5 bases). There are 16 residues in the CDR3. V was cut by 5 bases and J by 2 bases, with 15 bases left in between. CDR1 is MNHEY, CDR2 SMNVEV, per germline (reference sequence). In DNA, the CDR3 is TGTGCCAGCAGTATCTCGCGGACACGTAACACCGGGGAGCTGTTTTTT. Translated, it gives CASSISRTRNTGELFF.

Comments on this clonotype: Since a much larger clone is just one base distant, this may be a read error. The chain links TRBV12-3 or TRBV12-4 to TRBJ2-3; D ambiguous. The CDR3 spans 16 residues. Written as DNA, the CDR3 is TGTGCCAGCAGTTTAAGAGACGCCTTCAGCACAGATGCGCAGTATTTT. Translated, it gives CASSLRDAFSTDAQYF.